The sequence of this T cell receptor beta chain was determined in a study of CD8 T cells in Susac syndrome. Reverse transcription of 0.5 to 1 ug RNA was performed with random hexamers. Multiplex PCR with immunoSEQ amplified the TCR beta CDR3 across 54 Vbeta and 13 Jbeta. TCRdb reprocessed the immunoSEQ multiplex PCR reads with MiXCR, giving one entry per CDR3 protein. This table holds tens of thousands of distinct CDR3 sequences, approximately 94% found once. V was pared by 6 bases and J by 5 bases, with 19 bases between. The germline gives CDR1 DFQATT, CDR2 SNEGSKA (reference sequence). The CDR3 loop spans 14 amino acids.

This clonotype originated in a human donor in good health. This sequence joins TRBV20-1 and TRBJ1-2; D uncertain. Sequencing input: CD8+ T cells from PBMCs. CDR3 in amino acids: CSAGGGVGLYGYTF. CDR3 nucleotide sequence: TGCAGTGCAGGAGGTGGCGTGGGTCTTTATGGCTACACCTTC.